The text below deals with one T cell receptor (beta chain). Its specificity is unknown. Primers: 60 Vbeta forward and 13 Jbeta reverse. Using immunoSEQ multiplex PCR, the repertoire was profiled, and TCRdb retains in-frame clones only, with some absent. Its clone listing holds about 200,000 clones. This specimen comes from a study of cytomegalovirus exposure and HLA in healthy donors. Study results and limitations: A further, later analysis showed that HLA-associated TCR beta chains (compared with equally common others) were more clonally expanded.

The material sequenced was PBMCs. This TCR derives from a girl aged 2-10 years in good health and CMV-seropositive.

The CDR3 DNA reads TGTGCCAGTAGGGTCCTCTCTAGCGGAAGCACAGATACGCAGTATTTT. Amino acids: CASRVLSSGSTDTQYF. The chain couples TRBV19 to TRBJ2-3, with 7 bases identical to TRBD2. Germline V gene data show CDR1 as LNHDA and CDR2 as SQIVND (reference sequence). After removal of 6 bases from V and 0 bases from J, the junction contained 9 bases not matched to a gene. The CDR3 sequence is 16 residues long.